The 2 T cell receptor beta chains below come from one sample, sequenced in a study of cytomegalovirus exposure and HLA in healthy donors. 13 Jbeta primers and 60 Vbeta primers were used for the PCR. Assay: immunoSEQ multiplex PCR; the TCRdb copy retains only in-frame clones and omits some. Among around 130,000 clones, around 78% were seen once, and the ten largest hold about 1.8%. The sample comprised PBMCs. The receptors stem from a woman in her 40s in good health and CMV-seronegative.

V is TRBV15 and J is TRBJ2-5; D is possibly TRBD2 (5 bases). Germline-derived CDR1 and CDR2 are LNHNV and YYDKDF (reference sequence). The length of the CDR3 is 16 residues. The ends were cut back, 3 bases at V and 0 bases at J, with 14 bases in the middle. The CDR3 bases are TGTGCCACCAGCAGGAAAAGGGCGGGCGACCAAGAGACCCAGTACTTC. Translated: CATSRKRAGDQETQYF.

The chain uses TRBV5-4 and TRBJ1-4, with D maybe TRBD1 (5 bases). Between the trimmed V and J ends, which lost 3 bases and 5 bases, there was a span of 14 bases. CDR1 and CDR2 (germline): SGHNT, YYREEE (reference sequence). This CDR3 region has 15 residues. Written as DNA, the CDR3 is TGTGCCAGCAGCTCTACAGCGAAGGGGAATGAAAAACTGTTTTTT. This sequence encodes CASSSTAKGNEKLFF.